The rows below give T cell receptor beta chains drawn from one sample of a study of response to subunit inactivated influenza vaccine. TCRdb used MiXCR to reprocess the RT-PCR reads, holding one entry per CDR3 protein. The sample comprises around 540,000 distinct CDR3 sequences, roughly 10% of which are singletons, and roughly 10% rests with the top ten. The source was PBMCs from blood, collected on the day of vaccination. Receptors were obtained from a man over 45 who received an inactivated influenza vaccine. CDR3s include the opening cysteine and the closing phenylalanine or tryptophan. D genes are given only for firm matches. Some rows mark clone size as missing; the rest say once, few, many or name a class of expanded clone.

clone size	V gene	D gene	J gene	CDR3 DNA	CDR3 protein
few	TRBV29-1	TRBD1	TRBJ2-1	TGCAGCGTTCGGCAGGGGGCAAATGAGCAGTTCTTC	CSVRQGANEQFF
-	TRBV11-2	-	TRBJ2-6	TGTGCCAGCAGCCGAATATGGGGGCTAGCCACTTCTGGGGCCAACGTCCTGACTTTC	CASSRIWGLATSGANVLTF
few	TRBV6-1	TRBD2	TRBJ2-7	TGTGCCAGCAGCCGCGGGGGGGTCGGCTACGAGCAGTACTTC	CASSRGGVGYEQYF
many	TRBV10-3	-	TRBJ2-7	TGTGCCATCAGTGAATTGGGGCAGGGCTCCTACGAGCAGTACTTC	CAISELGQGSYEQYF
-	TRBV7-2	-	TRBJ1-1	TGTGCCAGCAGCCAGGGACATGCGAACACTGAAGCTTTCTTT	CASSQGHANTEAFF
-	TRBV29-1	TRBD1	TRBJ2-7	TGCAGCGTTGACTTGACAGGGTCCGCTTCCGAGCAGTACTTC	CSVDLTGSASEQYF
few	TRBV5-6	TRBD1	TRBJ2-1	TGTGCCAGCCTAGAAGGACAGGCTTACAATGAGCAGTTCTTC	CASLEGQAYNEQFF
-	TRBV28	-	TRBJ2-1	TGTGCCAGCAGTCCCCTGGAGAGCGGGCTTGTCGATGAGCAGTTCTTC	CASSPLESGLVDEQFF
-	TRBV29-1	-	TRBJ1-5	TGCAGCGTTGGGGTCAAGAATCAGCCCCAGCATTTT	CSVGVKNQPQHF
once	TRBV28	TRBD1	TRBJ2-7	TGTGCCAGCAGCATTGGGACAGCACGGGTCCAGCAGTACTTC	CASSIGTARVQQYF
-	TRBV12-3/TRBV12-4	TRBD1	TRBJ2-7	TGTGCCAGCAGTTCTCTAGGGACAGCCCAAGGCGAGCAGTACTTC	CASSSLGTAQGEQYF
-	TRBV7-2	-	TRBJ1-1	TGTGCCAGCAGCCCCCGACAGATAGGGAACACTGAAGCTTTCTTT	CASSPRQIGNTEAFF
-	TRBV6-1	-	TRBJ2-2	TGTGCCAGCAGTGAACCGTCGGTCACCGGGGAGCTGTTTTTT	CASSEPSVTGELFF
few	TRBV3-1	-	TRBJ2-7	TGTGCCAGCAGCCACTACATGAGCTCCTACGAGCAGTACTTC	CASSHYMSSYEQYF
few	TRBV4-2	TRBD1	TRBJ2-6	TGTGCCAGCAGCCGAGACAGGGATGGGGCCAACGTCCTGACTTTC	CASSRDRDGANVLTF
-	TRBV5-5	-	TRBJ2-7	TGTGCCAGCAGCCTCGGGCCGGGGGACTCCTACGAGCAGTACTTC	CASSLGPGDSYEQYF
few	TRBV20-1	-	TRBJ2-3	TGCAGTGCTTCTCCTTTACAGGGTTACACAGATACGCAGTATTTT	CSASPLQGYTDTQYF
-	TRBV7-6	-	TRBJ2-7	TGTGCCAGCAGCTTAGGGTTAGGAGGCGAGCAGTACTTC	CASSLGLGGEQYF
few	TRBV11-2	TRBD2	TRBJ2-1	TGTGCCAGCAGCTCCATAGCGGGAGGAACAAATGAGCAGTTCTTC	CASSSIAGGTNEQFF
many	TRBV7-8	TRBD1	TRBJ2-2	TGTGCCAGCAGCCAGAGGACAGGGGGGAACACCGGGGAGCTGTTTTTT	CASSQRTGGNTGELFF
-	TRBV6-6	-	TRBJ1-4	TGTGCCAGCCCTTGCTTTAATGAAAAACTGTTTTTT	CASPCFNEKLFF
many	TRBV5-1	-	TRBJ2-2	TGCGCCAGCAGCTTGGGTCAGGGGTACACCGGGGAGCTGTTTTTT	CASSLGQGYTGELFF
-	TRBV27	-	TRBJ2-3	TGTGCCACCCGACAACCGGGGTTAGGGGATACGCAGTATTTT	CATRQPGLGDTQYF
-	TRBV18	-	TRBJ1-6	TGTGCCAGCTCACCGAGGAACAACATACCTTCACCCCTCCACTTT	CASSPRNNIPSPLHF
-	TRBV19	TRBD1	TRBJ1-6	TGTGCCAGTAGGAGGACAGGGGAGCACAATTCACCCCTCCACTTT	CASRRTGEHNSPLHF
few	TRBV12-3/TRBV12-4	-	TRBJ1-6	TGTGCCAGCAGACCCACAGGGCGAATCAATAATTCACCCCTCCACTTT	CASRPTGRINNSPLHF
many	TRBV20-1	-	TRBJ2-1	TGCAGTGCTTTCGAGCAGTTCTTC	CSAFEQFF
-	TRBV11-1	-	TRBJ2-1	TGTGCCAGCAGCCGCATGGGGGCTACCTACAATGAGCAGTTCTTC	CASSRMGATYNEQFF
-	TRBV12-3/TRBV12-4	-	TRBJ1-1	TGTGCCAGCAGTTTTACAGAGGGGAACACTGAAGCTTTCTTT	CASSFTEGNTEAFF
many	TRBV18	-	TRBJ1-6	TGTGCCAGCTCACCAAGGGACGAGGATTCACCCCTCCACTTT	CASSPRDEDSPLHF